Below are 25 T cell receptor beta chains sequenced from a single sample in a study of T cell responses to AZD1222 COVID-19 vaccine. Sequenced by immunoSEQ multiplex PCR; TCRdb stores in-frame clones only, minus some. The sample lists 120,000 to 150,000 clones, about 89% occurring once. The material sequenced was peripheral blood, taken on day 0 of AZD1222 vaccination. These receptors all come from an adult in good health.

The J gene is TRBJ2-1, the V gene TRBV12-3 or TRBV12-4; D not certain. Trimming stripped 7 bases from V and 8 bases from J, with 9 bases between. The CDR3 has 11 amino acids. The CDR3 nucleotides are TGTGCCAGCATCCTTCGGGATGAGCAGTTCTTC. It encodes CASILRDEQFF.

This clone was seen just once. The chain carries TRBV18 and TRBJ1-5, with 7 bases matching TRBD1. Germline V CDR1 and CDR2: KGHSH, LQKENI. V lost 3 bases to trimming and J lost 1 base; unmatched junction nucleotides: 3. The CDR3 runs 15 residues. This chain's CDR3 is CASSPGTVSNQPQHF. CDR3 bases: TGTGCCAGCTCACCCGGGACAGTCAGCAATCAGCCCCAGCATTTT.

This clone is deemed medium-sized. The J gene is TRBJ2-7, the V gene TRBV5-1; TRBD1 might be the D (6 bases). V was cut by 1 base and J by 5 bases, with 13 bases left in between. Germline V gene data show CDR1 as SGHRS and CDR2 as YFSETQ. The CDR3 covers 14 residues. CDR3 sequence reads: CASSLQQGTHEQYF. CDR3 in DNA: TGCGCCAGCAGCTTGCAACAGGGCACCCACGAGCAGTACTTC.

The genes are TRBV7-2 and TRBJ1-1; a possible D gene is TRBD1 (6 bases). The CDR3 runs 15 residues. V was clipped by 5 bases and J by 1 base, with 14 bases between them. Germline V gene sequence: CDR1 SGHTA, CDR2 FQGNSA. CDR3 region: CASSLGGAGNTEAFF. In nucleotides, the CDR3 is TGTGCCAGCAGCCTAGGGGGGGCAGGGAACACTGAAGCTTTCTTT.

The chain uses TRBV6-4 and TRBJ2-3; D is ambiguous. The germline V and J ends were trimmed by 4 bases and 5 bases, with 16 bases remaining between them. Germline CDR1 is MRHNA and CDR2 is SNTAGT. The CDR3 has 15 amino acids. The CDR3 bases are TGTGCCAGCAGTGTAAGGGCACCCAACAGAGATACGCAGTATTTT. Its protein product is CASSVRAPNRDTQYF.

The chain combines TRBV20-1 with TRBJ1-5, with no clear D. This CDR3 contains 11 residues. Germline V gene sequence: CDR1 DFQATT, CDR2 SNEGSKA (reference sequence). V lost 6 bases and J 9 bases, leaving 12 bases between the germline ends. The CDR3 DNA sequence: TGCAGTGCCAATATAGGCTGGCCCCAGCATTTT. Translation gives CSANIGWPQHF.

The genes are TRBV5-4 and TRBJ1-6, with no clear D. The CDR3 has 15 residues. CDR1 SGHNT and CDR2 YYREEE come from the germline V gene (reference sequence). The V gene lost 1 base and the J gene lost 3 bases, with 8 bases spanning the gap. CDR3 residues: CASSLSGNYNSPLHF. CDR3 nucleotides: TGTGCCAGCAGCTTGTCGGGAAACTATAATTCACCCCTCCACTTT.

The chain recombines TRBV6-5 with TRBJ2-2; no reliable D call. Trimming cost V 7 bases and J 4 bases, with 10 bases left between them. Germline loops: CDR1 MNHEY, CDR2 SVGAGI. This CDR3 contains 13 residues. The CDR3, as DNA: TGTGCCAGCAATCTGGCGAGCACCGGGGAGCTGTTTTTT. Translation: CASNLASTGELFF.

V and J are TRBV18 and TRBJ2-3; D perhaps matches TRBD1 (6 bases). Germline values: CDR1 KGHSH, CDR2 LQKENI. This CDR3 contains 15 residues. Trimming shortened V by 5 bases and J by 2 bases, and 14 bases separated the two germline ends. The CDR3 reads CASSSQGHITDTQYF. The CDR3 DNA follows: TGTGCCAGCTCATCTCAGGGGCACATCACAGATACGCAGTATTTT.

This chain connects TRBV21-1 to TRBJ2-3; TRBD2, the table's D call, lacks a check against the DNA. TRBV21-1 is a pseudogene locus. The CDR3 loop spans 15 amino acids. CDR3 protein: CASSKDLPNADTQYF. DNA for the CDR3: TGTGCCAGCAGCAAAGACCTGCCCAACGCGGATACGCAGTATTTT.

V gene TRBV28 combines with J gene TRBJ1-5, with D maybe TRBD1 (6 bases). CDR3 length equals 16 residues. With 6 bases removed from V and 4 bases from J, the gap between germline ends came to 19 bases. Germline loops: CDR1 MDHEN, CDR2 SYDVKM. The chain's CDR3 is CASSRTNQGPNQPQHF. The CDR3 DNA is TGTGCCAGCAGCCGAACGAATCAGGGGCCTAATCAGCCCCAGCATTTT.

CDR3 amino acids: CATQRWQMNTEAFF. CDR3 DNA: TGTGCCACCCAGAGGTGGCAGATGAACACTGAAGCTTTCTTT. The gene calls are TRBV2 and TRBJ1-1; D gene unclear. V lost 10 bases and J lost 0, with 15 bases in between. This CDR3 has 14 residues. The V gene's germline CDR1 is SNHLY and CDR2 FYNNEI.

The chain joins TRBV7-9 to TRBJ1-1; no firm D call. The CDR3 sequence is 16 residues long. The germline V gene has CDR1 SEHNR and CDR2 FQNEAQ (reference sequence). V dropped 5 bases and J dropped 1 base, with 17 bases sitting between them. CDR3 bases: TGTGCCAGCAGCCCGCGGTCCTTATTGGGGAACACTGAAGCTTTCTTT. Translating it yields CASSPRSLLGNTEAFF.

The table lists this clone with a few counts. This chain uses TRBV19 with TRBJ2-3; a weak D match, TRBD1 (6 bases). Trimming took off 3 bases at V and 4 bases at J, with 14 bases between the two ends. Germline V lookup: CDR1 LNHDA, CDR2 SQIVND (reference sequence). The CDR3 has 15 residues. The chain's CDR3 is CASSIGLAGADTQYF. The CDR3 DNA follows: TGTGCCAGTAGTATCGGACTCGCAGGGGCAGATACGCAGTATTTT.

The chain carries TRBV18 and TRBJ2-1; the D is unclear. CDR3 length: 13 residues. Per germline, CDR1 KGHSH and CDR2 LQKENI. V dropped 3 bases and J dropped 8 bases, with 11 bases sitting between them. CDR3 amino acids: CASSPPSRDEQFF. CDR3 nucleotide sequence: TGTGCCAGCTCACCCCCCTCTCGCGATGAGCAGTTCTTC.

This chain connects TRBV19 to TRBJ1-6; maybe TRBD1 (5 bases). Trimming pared 3 bases from V and 10 bases from J, leaving 10 bases between. This CDR3 has 13 amino acids. Germline CDR1 reads LNHDA; CDR2 reads SQIVND (reference sequence). CDR3 in DNA: TGTGCCAGTAGTATCCGGGGGGACTCACCCCTCCACTTT. Translated, it gives CASSIRGDSPLHF.

This chain links TRBV3-1 (or the pseudogene TRBV3-2) with TRBJ2-3; 13 bases match TRBD2. V gave up 1 base and J gave up 0 bases; unmatched junction bases: 4. This CDR3 contains 18 residues. Germline assignment: CDR1 LGHDT and CDR2 YNNKEL (reference sequence). The CDR3 reads CASSQGTSGGSSTDTQYF. In DNA, the CDR3 is TGTGCCAGCAGCCAAGGGACTAGCGGGGGTTCTAGCACAGATACGCAGTATTTT.

V gene TRBV3-1 (or the pseudogene TRBV3-2) combines with J gene TRBJ1-3; D unresolved. The CDR3 has 15 amino acids. Trimming pared 0 bases from V and 8 bases from J, leaving 14 bases between. The germline V gene encodes CDR1 LGHDT and CDR2 YNNKEL (reference sequence). Here the CDR3 reads CASSQDWTQADTIYF. The CDR3 nucleotides read TGTGCCAGCAGCCAAGATTGGACGCAAGCAGACACCATATATTTT.

This clone was seen just once. The chain recombines TRBV12-3 or TRBV12-4 with TRBJ2-3; the match to TRBD1 covers 9 bases. The trim removed 5 bases at V and 11 bases at J, leaving 8 bases unmatched. This CDR3 comprises 13 residues. The DNA for the CDR3 is TGTGCCAGCAGTCACGGGGACAGGGTTGGGCAGTATTTT. Amino acid sequence: CASSHGDRVGQYF.

The chain couples TRBV6-5 to TRBJ1-2; possibly TRBD1 for D (6 bases). The CDR3 extends over 13 amino acids. CDR1 MNHEY and CDR2 SVGAGI come from the germline V gene. V was cut by 4 bases and J by 5 bases, with 11 bases left in between. The CDR3 DNA reads TGTGCCAGCAGTTTGGGACACAATTATGGCTACACCTTC. Translated: CASSLGHNYGYTF.

The chain joins TRBV29-1 to TRBJ1-1, with a tentative D call TRBD1 (5 bases). The V gene lost 4 bases and the J gene lost 3 bases, with 12 bases spanning the gap. The CDR3 totals 13 residues. Germline V gene lookup returns CDR1 SQVTM and CDR2 ANQGSEA. This chain's CDR3 is CSVGGSVDTEAFF. The CDR3 DNA reads as TGCAGCGTTGGGGGGAGTGTAGACACTGAAGCTTTCTTT. The full variable domain, completed using reference TRBV29-1 and TRBJ1-1, is SAVISQKPSRDICQRGTSLTIQCQVDSQVTMMFWYRQQPGQSLTLIATANQGSEATYESGFVIDKFPISRPNLTFSTLTVSNMSPEDSSIYLCSVGGSVDTEAFFGQGTRLTVV.

The V gene is TRBV28, the J gene TRBJ1-2, with 7 bases identical to TRBD1. The CDR3 extends over 13 amino acids. Germline assignment: CDR1 MDHEN and CDR2 SYDVKM. The junction had 8 bases not matched to a gene; V was cut back by 6 bases and J by 7 bases. DNA for the CDR3: TGTGCCAGCAGGGCGGACAGGTTCGGTGGCTACACCTTC. It yields the protein CASRADRFGGYTF.

The rearrangement uses TRBV4-3 and TRBJ1-5; maybe TRBD1 (6 bases). V dropped 0 bases and J dropped 6 bases, with 12 bases sitting between them. CDR3 length equals 15 residues. CDR1 and CDR2 (germline): LGHNA, YSLEER. CDR3 DNA: TGCGCCAGCAGCCAAGACACAGGAGGGGGTCAGCCCCAGCATTTT. Translating it yields CASSQDTGGGQPQHF.

The chain recombines TRBV19 with TRBJ2-7; tentative D call: TRBD1 (8 bases). The CDR3 loop spans 15 amino acids. Trimming left V 6 bases short and J 2 bases short, with 17 bases between. Looked up from germline, CDR1 is LNHDA and CDR2 is SQIVND (reference sequence). Here the CDR3 DNA reads TGTGCCAGTAGCGGAGCGGGACAGGCCACCTACGAGCAGTACTTC. Its translation is CASSGAGQATYEQYF.

V and J are TRBV2 and TRBJ1-2; D is uncertain. V lost 6 bases and J lost 4, with 12 bases in between. The length of the CDR3 is 13 residues. Per the germline V gene, CDR1 is SNHLY and CDR2 is FYNNEI. CDR3 nucleotides: TGTGCCAGCAGCGGTCAGGAGACCTATGGCTACACCTTC. It codes for CASSGQETYGYTF.